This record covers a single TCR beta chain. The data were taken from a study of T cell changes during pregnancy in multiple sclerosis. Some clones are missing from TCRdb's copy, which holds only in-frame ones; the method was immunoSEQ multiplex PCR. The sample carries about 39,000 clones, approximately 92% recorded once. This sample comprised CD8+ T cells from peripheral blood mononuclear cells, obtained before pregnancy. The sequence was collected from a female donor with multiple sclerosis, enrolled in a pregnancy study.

DNA for the CDR3: TGTGCCAGCAGCCCCAAGACAGGGGGTTCTGAAGCTTTCTTT. Translated, it gives CASSPKTGGSEAFF. The genes are TRBV5-5 and TRBJ1-1; TRBD1 matches 9 bases. V lost 4 bases and J lost 6; bases outside the gene matches: 7. Germline CDR1 reads SGHKS; CDR2 reads YYEKEE (reference sequence). The CDR3 spans 14 residues. Complete variable domain (other parts from reference TRBV5-5 and TRBJ1-1): DAGVTQSPTHLIKTRGQQVTLRCSPISGHKSVSWYQQVLGQGPQFIFQYYEKEERGRGNFPDRFSARQFPNYSSELNVNALLLGDSALYLCASSPKTGGSEAFFGQGTRLTVV.